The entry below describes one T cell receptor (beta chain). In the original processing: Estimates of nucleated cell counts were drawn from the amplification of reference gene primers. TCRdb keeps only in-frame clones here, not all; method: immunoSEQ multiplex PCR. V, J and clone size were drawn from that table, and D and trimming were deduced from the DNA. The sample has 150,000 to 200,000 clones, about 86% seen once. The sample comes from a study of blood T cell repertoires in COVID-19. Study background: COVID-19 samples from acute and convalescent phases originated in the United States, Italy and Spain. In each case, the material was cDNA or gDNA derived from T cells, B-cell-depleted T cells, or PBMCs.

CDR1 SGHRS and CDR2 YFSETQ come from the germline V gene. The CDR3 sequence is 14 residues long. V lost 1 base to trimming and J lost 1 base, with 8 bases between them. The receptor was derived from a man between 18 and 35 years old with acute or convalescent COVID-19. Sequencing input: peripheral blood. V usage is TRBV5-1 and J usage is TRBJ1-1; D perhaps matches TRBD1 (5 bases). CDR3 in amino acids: CASSLSRENTEAFF. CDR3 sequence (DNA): TGCGCCAGCAGCTTGTCCAGGGAGAACACTGAAGCTTTCTTT.